The 18 T cell receptor beta chains reported below all come from one sample, sequenced in a study of neoadjuvant anti-PD-1 for oral cavity cancer. The data were produced by immunoSEQ multiplex PCR, yet TCRdb's version contains in-frame clones alone and is incomplete. Of 55,000 to 75,000 clones in the sample, more than 60% were seen once. The sequenced sample was PBMCs, obtained before nivolumab (anti-PD-1) treatment. The receptors were sampled from a person aged 40 to 85 with oral cavity squamous cell carcinoma.

The chain uses TRBV2 and TRBJ2-2, with no clear D. The CDR3 extends over 13 amino acids. Trimming left V 4 bases short and J 1 base short, with 4 bases between. The germline V gene has CDR1 SNHLY and CDR2 FYNNEI. CDR3: CASSVLNTGELFF. CDR3 DNA: TGTGCCAGCAGTGTTCTGAACACCGGGGAGCTGTTTTTT.

CDR3 region: CASSYGPRQPQHF. CDR3 DNA sequence: TGTGCCAGCAGTTACGGGCCGAGACAGCCCCAGCATTTT. This sequence joins TRBV6-5 and TRBJ1-5; no clear D gene. Germline V gives CDR1 MNHEY, CDR2 SVGAGI. Trimming took 2 bases from V and 7 from J, leaving 9 bases between them. This CDR3 is 13 amino acids long.

CDR3 loop: CASSFRGAKNIQYF. The CDR3 DNA sequence: TGTGCCAGCAGCTTTCGGGGGGCCAAAAACATTCAGTACTTC. J is TRBJ2-4 and V is TRBV13, with D possibly being TRBD2 (6 bases). V lost 3 bases and J lost 1, with 7 bases in between. The CDR3 covers 14 residues. Germline CDR1 reads PRHDT; CDR2 reads FYEKMQ (reference sequence).

This chain connects TRBV20-1 to TRBJ2-5; D ambiguous. The ends were cut back, 7 bases at V and 4 bases at J, with 10 bases in the middle. The germline CDR1 and CDR2 sequences are DFQATT and SNEGSKA (reference sequence). This CDR3 comprises 11 residues. The CDR3 sequence is CSGKVGETQYF. The CDR3 nucleotides read TGCAGTGGAAAGGTGGGAGAGACCCAGTACTTC.

The chain combines TRBV11-3 with TRBJ2-3, with 8 bases matching TRBD1. V was clipped by 3 bases and J by 2 bases; unmatched bases: 1. This CDR3 is 14 amino acids long. CDR1 is SGHNT, CDR2 YENEEA, per germline. The CDR3: CASSLDRATDTQYF. CDR3 DNA sequence: TGTGCCAGCAGCTTGGACAGGGCCACAGATACGCAGTATTTT.

This chain joins TRBV12-5 and TRBJ1-1; D is undetermined. Germline CDR1 LGHNT, CDR2 FRNRAP. Between the trimmed V and J ends, which lost 3 bases and 1 base, there was a span of 3 bases. This CDR3 is 12 amino acids long. The CDR3 spells CASGFGNTEAFF. CDR3 nucleotides: TGTGCTAGTGGTTTCGGGAACACTGAAGCTTTCTTT.

The J gene is TRBJ1-5, the V gene TRBV5-6; D gene ambiguous. This CDR3 has 12 residues. Germline V lookup: CDR1 SGHDT, CDR2 YYEEEE. The V gene lost 0 bases and the J gene lost 3 bases, with 1 base spanning the gap. The CDR3 spells CASSLVNQPQHF. The CDR3 DNA reads as TGTGCCAGCAGCTTGGTCAATCAGCCCCAGCATTTT.

The CDR3 DNA is TGTGCCAGCAGCCCCCGGGAGACTCGAAATGAAAAACTGTTTTTT. Translated, it gives CASSPRETRNEKLFF. The gene calls are TRBV9 and TRBJ1-4; D remains ambiguous. Germline V gene sequence: CDR1 SGDLS, CDR2 YYNGEE. Trimming removed 4 bases from V and 5 bases from J, with 15 bases in between. This CDR3 has 15 amino acids.

The chain couples TRBV7-3 to TRBJ2-7; 7 bases map to TRBD2. From germline, CDR1 is SGHTA and CDR2 FQGTGA. The CDR3 extends over 16 amino acids. V shed 2 bases, J shed 8 bases, and the junction held 15 bases outside the gene matches. The CDR3 DNA follows: TGTGCCAGCAGCTTACAAAGCTCGGCTAGCGGCAGTCAGCAGTACTTC. This encodes CASSLQSSASGSQQYF.

J is TRBJ2-2 and V is TRBV19, with D tentatively TRBD2 (6 bases). The germline V gene has CDR1 LNHDA and CDR2 SQIVND (reference sequence). This CDR3 comprises 14 residues. CDR3 nucleotides: TGTGCTGGCGGGGCCGCGGCGGACACCGGGGAGCTGTTTTTT. This gives the protein CAGGAAADTGELFF.

The chain uses TRBV10-3 and TRBJ2-1; D is undetermined. Trimming removed 6 bases from V and 8 bases from J, with 8 bases in between. The CDR3 has 11 amino acids. Germline V gives CDR1 ENHRY, CDR2 SYGVKD. The CDR3 DNA follows: TGTGCCATCAGAGCTACCCATGAGCAGTTCTTC. Translation gives CAIRATHEQFF.

The chain has TRBV5-1 and TRBJ2-1, with a weak D call TRBD2 (5 bases). Trimming pared 5 bases from V and 8 bases from J, leaving 20 bases between. Per the germline V gene, CDR1 is SGHRS and CDR2 is YFSETQ. The CDR3 contains 15 residues. The CDR3 here is CASSPWAGISDEQFF. CDR3 DNA: TGCGCCAGCAGTCCTTGGGCGGGTATTTCCGATGAGCAGTTCTTC.

The V call is TRBV2, the J call TRBJ2-1; D is undetermined. Trimming cost V 5 bases and J 13 bases, with 12 bases left between them. The CDR3 is 11 amino acids. CDR1 is SNHLY and CDR2 is FYNNEI in the germline V gene. CDR3: CASSWTQGQFF. CDR3 in DNA: TGTGCCAGCAGTTGGACCCAAGGACAGTTCTTC.

This chain joins TRBV5-1 and TRBJ2-3; the D is unclear. In germline, CDR1 is SGHRS, CDR2 YFSETQ. V was pared by 0 bases and J by 2 bases, with 13 bases between. This CDR3 spans 16 amino acids. The CDR3 DNA follows: TGCGCCAGCAGCTTGGTTGCCCGAGGAGCCACAGATACGCAGTATTTT. This codes for CASSLVARGATDTQYF.

A few counts support this clone. The CDR3 region has the DNA TGTGCCAGCAGTGGGAGCGGCAGGAAACCCCTCCACTTT. Amino acid sequence: CASSGSGRKPLHF. The V call is TRBV2, the J call TRBJ1-6, with D unclear. Germline CDR1 is SNHLY and CDR2 is FYNNEI. This CDR3 has 13 amino acids. Trimming cost V 4 bases and J 12 bases, with 13 bases left between them.

The chain couples TRBV6-1 to TRBJ1-5; no clear D gene. CDR3 length: 15 residues. The V and J ends lost 6 bases and 4 bases respectively, with 16 bases between them. Germline V gene sequence: CDR1 MNHNS, CDR2 SASEGT. The CDR3 spells CASSLEGGENQPQHF. The CDR3 region has the DNA TGTGCCAGCAGCCTGGAGGGTGGGGAAAATCAGCCCCAGCATTTT.

This chain links TRBV5-1 with TRBJ1-1; TRBD1 might be the D (5 bases). Germline V gene data show CDR1 as SGHRS and CDR2 as YFSETQ. CDR3 length equals 16 residues. V was clipped by 4 bases and J by 1 base, with 17 bases between them. The chain's CDR3 is CASSPGAGGKNTEAFF. CDR3 nucleotide sequence: TGCGCCAGCAGCCCCGGGGCAGGCGGAAAGAACACTGAAGCTTTCTTT.

CDR3 loop: CATRRISTSGSRDEQFF. CDR3 in DNA: TGTGCCACCCGCAGGATCTCGACTAGCGGGAGTAGAGATGAGCAGTTCTTC. This chain links TRBV27 with TRBJ2-1; 12 nucleotides align to TRBD2. Germline CDR1 reads MNHEY; CDR2 reads SMNVEV (reference sequence). V shed 10 bases, J shed 8 bases, and the junction held 18 bases outside the gene matches. The CDR3 covers 17 residues.